What follows describes a single TCR beta chain. Its matching antigen is unknown. Through a sample-barcoded 5' primer and a J-beta primer mix, a second PCR was run for roughly 7 to 12 cycles. MiXCR was run by TCRdb on the 5' RACE reads, yielding one entry per CDR3 protein. The sample yields some 1,500,000 distinct CDR3 sequences, about 45% seen once. This sample stems from a study of blood T cells in healthy people across ages. Study findings and constraints: From one million sequenced T cells, diversity estimates were lower bounds.

Trimming took 4 bases from V and 1 from J; bases not matched to a gene: 6. CDR1 and CDR2 (germline): MNHEY, SVGAGI. CDR3 length: 16 residues. This receptor was obtained from a woman between 18 and 30 years old in good health. The sequenced sample was blood. The chain has TRBV6-5 and TRBJ1-5, with 8 bases lining up with TRBD1. The CDR3, as DNA: TGTGCCAGCAGTTCCAGGGGGCCGAGAAGCAATCAGCCCCAGCATTTT. Translated: CASSSRGPRSNQPQHF.